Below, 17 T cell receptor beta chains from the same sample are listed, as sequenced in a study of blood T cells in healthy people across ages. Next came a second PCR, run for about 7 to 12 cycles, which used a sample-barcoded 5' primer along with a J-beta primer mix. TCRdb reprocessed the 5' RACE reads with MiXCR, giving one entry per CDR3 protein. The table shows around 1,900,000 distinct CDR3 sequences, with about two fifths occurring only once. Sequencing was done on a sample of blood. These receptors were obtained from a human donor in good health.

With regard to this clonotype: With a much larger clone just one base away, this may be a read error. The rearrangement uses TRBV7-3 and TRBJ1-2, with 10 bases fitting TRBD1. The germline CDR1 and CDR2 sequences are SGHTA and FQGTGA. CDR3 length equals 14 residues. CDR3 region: CTSSPQGQGRRYTF. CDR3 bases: TGTACCAGCAGCCCCCAGGGACAGGGGCGACGCTACACCTTC.

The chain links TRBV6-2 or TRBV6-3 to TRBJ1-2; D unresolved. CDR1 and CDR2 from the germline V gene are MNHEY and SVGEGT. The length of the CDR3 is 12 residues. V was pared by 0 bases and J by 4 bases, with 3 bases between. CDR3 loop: CASSYSIYGYTF. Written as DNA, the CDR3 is TGTGCCAGCAGTTACTCGATCTATGGCTACACCTTC.

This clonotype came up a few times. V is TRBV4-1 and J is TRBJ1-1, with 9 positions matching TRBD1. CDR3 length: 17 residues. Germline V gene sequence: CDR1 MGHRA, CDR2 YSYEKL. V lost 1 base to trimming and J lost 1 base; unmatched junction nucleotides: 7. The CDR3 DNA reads TGCGCCAGCAGCCAAGTAGGGACAGGGTTTGGGAACACTGAAGCTTTCTTT. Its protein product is CASSQVGTGFGNTEAFF.

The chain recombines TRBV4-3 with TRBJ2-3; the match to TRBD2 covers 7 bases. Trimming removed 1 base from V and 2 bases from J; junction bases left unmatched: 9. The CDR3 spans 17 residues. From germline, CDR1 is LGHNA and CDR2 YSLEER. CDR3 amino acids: CASSQGRLGGTTDTQYF. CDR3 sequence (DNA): TGCGCCAGCAGCCAAGGACGCCTGGGGGGGACCACAGATACGCAGTATTTT.

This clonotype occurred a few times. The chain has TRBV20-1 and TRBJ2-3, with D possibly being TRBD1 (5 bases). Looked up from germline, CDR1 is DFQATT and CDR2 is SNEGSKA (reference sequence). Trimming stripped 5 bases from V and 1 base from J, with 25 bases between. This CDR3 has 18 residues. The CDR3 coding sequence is TGCAGTGCTCACCCCCCCCCAGGGCGCGCATCTGGCACAGATACGCAGTATTTT. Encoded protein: CSAHPPPGRASGTDTQYF.

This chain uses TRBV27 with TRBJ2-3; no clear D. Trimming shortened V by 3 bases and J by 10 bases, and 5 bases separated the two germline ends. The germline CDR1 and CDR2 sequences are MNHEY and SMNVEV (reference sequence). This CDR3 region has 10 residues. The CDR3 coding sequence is TGTGCCAGCAGTTTGGTCCCGCAGTATTTT. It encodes CASSLVPQYF.

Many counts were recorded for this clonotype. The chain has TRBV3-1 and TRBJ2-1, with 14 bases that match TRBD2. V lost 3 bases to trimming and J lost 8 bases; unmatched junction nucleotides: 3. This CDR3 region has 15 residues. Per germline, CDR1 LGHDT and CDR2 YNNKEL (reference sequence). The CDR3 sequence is CASSQTSGGAYEQFF. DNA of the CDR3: TGTGCCAGCAGCCAGACTAGCGGGGGGGCTTATGAGCAGTTCTTC.

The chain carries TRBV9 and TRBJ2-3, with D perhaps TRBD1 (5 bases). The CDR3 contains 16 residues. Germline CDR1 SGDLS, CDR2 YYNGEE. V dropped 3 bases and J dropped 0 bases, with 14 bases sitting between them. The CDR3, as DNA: TGTGCCAGCAGCGACCTCAGGGATCTTAGCACAGATACGCAGTATTTT. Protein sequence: CASSDLRDLSTDTQYF.

The CDR3 bases are TGTGCCAGCAGTTTATGGGGGGGAGACTCCTATAATTCACCCCTCCACTTT. Translation: CASSLWGGDSYNSPLHF. The V and J genes are TRBV27 and TRBJ1-6, with a tentative D call TRBD1 (5 bases). With 1 base removed from V and 0 bases from J, the gap between germline ends came to 10 bases. The CDR3 sequence is 17 residues long. Germline assignment: CDR1 MNHEY and CDR2 SMNVEV (reference sequence).

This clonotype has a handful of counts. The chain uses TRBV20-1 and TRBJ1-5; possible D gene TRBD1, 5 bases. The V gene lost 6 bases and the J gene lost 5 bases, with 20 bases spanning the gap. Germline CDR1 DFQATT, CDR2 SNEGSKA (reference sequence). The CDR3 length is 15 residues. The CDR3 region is CSARSPQGGDQPQHF. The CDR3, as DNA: TGCAGTGCGAGATCGCCCCAGGGAGGGGATCAGCCCCAGCATTTT.

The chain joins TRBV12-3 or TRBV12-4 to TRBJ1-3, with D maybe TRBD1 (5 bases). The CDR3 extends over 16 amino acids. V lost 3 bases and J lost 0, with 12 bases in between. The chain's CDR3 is CASSLGLGVSGNTIYF. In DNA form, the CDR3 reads TGTGCCAGCAGTTTGGGACTAGGAGTCTCTGGAAACACCATATATTTT.

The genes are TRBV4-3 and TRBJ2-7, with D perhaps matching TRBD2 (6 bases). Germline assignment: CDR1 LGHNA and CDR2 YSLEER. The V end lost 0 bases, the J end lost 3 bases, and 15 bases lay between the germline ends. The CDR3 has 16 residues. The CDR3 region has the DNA TGCGCCAGCAGCCAAGAGCCGGCGGAGGGATACTACGAGCAGTACTTC. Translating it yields CASSQEPAEGYYEQYF.

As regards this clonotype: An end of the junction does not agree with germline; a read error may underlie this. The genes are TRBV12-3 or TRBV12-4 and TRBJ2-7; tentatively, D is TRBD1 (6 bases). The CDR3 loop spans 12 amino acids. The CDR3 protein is CAGSGGLYEQYF. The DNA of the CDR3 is TGTGCCGGCAGTGGGGGCCTCTACGAGCAGTACTTC.

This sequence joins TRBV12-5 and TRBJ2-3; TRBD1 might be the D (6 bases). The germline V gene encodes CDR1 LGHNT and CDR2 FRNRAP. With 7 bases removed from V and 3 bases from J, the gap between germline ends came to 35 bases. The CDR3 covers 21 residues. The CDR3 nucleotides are TGTGCTAGTGATGGTTCGGTTCCCACAAGGGCACAGGGTTACGTTACAGATACGCAGTATTTT. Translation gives CASDGSVPTRAQGYVTDTQYF.

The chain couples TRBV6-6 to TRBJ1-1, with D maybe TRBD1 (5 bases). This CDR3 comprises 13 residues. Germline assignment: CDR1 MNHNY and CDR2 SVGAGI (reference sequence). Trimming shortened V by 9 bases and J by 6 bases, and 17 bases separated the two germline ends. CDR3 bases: TGTGCCAGTACCTGGGGGGGAGACGCTGAAGCTTTCTTT. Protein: CASTWGGDAEAFF.

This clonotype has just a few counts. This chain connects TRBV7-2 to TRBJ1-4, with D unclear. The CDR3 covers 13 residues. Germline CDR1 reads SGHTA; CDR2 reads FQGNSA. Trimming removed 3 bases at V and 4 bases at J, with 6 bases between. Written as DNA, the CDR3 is TGTGCCAGCAGCTTTCCGAATAATGAAAAACTGTTTTTT. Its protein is CASSFPNNEKLFF. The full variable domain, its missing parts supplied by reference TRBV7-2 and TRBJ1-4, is GAGVSQSPSNKVTEKGKDVELRCDPISGHTALYWYRQSLGQGLEFLIYFQGNSAPDKSGLPSDRFSAERTGGSVSTLTIQRTQQEDSAVYLCASSFPNNEKLFFGSGTQLSVL.

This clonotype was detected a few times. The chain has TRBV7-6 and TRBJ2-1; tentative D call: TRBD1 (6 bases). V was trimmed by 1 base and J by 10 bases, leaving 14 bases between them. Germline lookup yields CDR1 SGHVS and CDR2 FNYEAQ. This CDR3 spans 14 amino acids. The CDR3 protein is CASSLEGLGGEQFF. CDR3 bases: TGTGCCAGCAGCTTAGAAGGTTTAGGGGGAGAGCAGTTCTTC.